This T cell receptor (beta chain) was sequenced for a study of T cells in Graves' hyperthyroidism and ophthalmopathy (dated by TCRdb to between 2019 and 2020). Turning to the overall study: Peripheral blood samples were taken at initial diagnosis, before any treatment was given. An independent validation cohort of some 18 hyperthyroidism patients and approximately 17 patients who later progressed to ophthalmopathy tested prospective prediction of ophthalmopathy. The paper describes TCR Vbeta CDR3 sequencing of about 140 peripheral blood samples, made up of about 40 ophthalmopathy patients, 70 to 80 hyperthyroidism patients and some 17 progressor patients. A discovery cohort of about 100 patients, approximately 45 with Graves' ophthalmopathy and approximately 60 with stable Graves' hyperthyroidism, was used to find distinguishing TCR V-J signatures. In six Graves' hyperthyroidism patients, the study also compared T-cell repertoires from thyroid tissue with T-cell repertoires from blood. After sampling, hyperthyroidism patients received methimazole starting at 30 mg daily, and ophthalmopathy patients received high-dose intravenous methylprednisolone. The roughly 91 discovery patients were randomly divided into training and test sets at a 7:3 ratio.

TCR beta CDR3 regions were amplified from RNA transcripts. The TCR CDR3 was subjected to a first round of RT-PCR using the HTBI primer set and the Qiagen OneStep RT-PCR kit. Libraries were constructed in a second round of multiplex PCR, after which size selection and purification were carried out. The libraries were sequenced on an Illumina HiSeq2000 using paired-end 100 bp reads. As for the original processing: SOAPnuke was used to process the raw data, throwing out any read that contained adapters or uncalled bases, had a mean Phred below 15, or lacked an exact constant-primer or identifier match. COPE v1.2.5 was used to merge the high-quality paired reads, and each unique nucleotide sequence was defined as a clonotype. Clonotypes were aligned to IMGT TRBV, TRBD and TRBJ reference segments using MiTCR v1.1. The analysis included only V-J combinations with a frequency above 0.0001, which together covered 99% to 99.2% of the repertoires. A TCS score was defined as the ratio of F50 (clonal expansion) to E x V (chaos), with BLOSUM62-based TCRdist applied between CDR3 peptides within each V-J. Welch's t-statistics and random forest reduced around 550 V-J features to 13, which were used in a naive Bayes classifier (R e1071). TCRdb's own reprocessing of the public reads used fastp at Q25 and MiXCR and kept productive beta chains. Rows with a matching CDR3 protein are joined into one entry that keeps the most common DNA and genes. The V and J calls and clone size are TCRdb's, not the authors'. This sample is represented by 530,000 or so distinct CDR3 sequences; around a quarter of them were singletons. The top ten hold about 11% of the sample.

From the cysteine up to the phenylalanine, the CDR3 has a length of 13 residues. Only CDR3 DNA remains: 39 bases, in frame from the first base. V gives up 5 bases and J gives up 6 bases, and the segment between their germline ends measures 10 bases. Ophthalmopathy patients had moderately to severely active disease, with a Clinical Activity Score of 3 or more, a NOSPECS grade of 4 or more, and a disease duration of less than 3 months. Any patient with an uncontrolled infection, another autoimmune disease, pregnancy or lactation was excluded. Diagnoses relied on clinical symptoms, serum thyroxine and TRAb, thyroid ultrasound and orbital computed tomography. Ficoll-Paque density gradient centrifugation was used to isolate PBMCs from 8 to 10 ml of fresh peripheral blood. Total RNA was extracted using Trizol reagent, and RNA quality was assessed on an Agilent 2100 Bioanalyzer. About this clonotype: The antigen it binds to is not known. No per-base quality is available; no much larger clone lies one base away.

Overall study results and their limits: Most expanded thyroid clonotypes (frequency above 0.001) were also found in blood, which suggests that blood repertoires may mirror thyroid immune responses. Sample size was not statistically predetermined, and blinding of investigators to group allocation was not performed. Ophthalmopathy was separated from stable hyperthyroidism by a 13 V-J signature model, with around 90% sensitivity and 81% to 82% specificity obtained in cross-validation and 80%/75% obtained in testing. In validation, the model predicted progression to ophthalmopathy a median of roughly 6.5 months before onset, with roughly 71% sensitivity and 72.22% specificity.

The sequence joins TRBV12-3 or TRBV12-4 to TRBJ2-2, with the D gene not clear enough to name. Sequencing used blood. The receptor was isolated from a woman aged 25 to 39 with Graves' ophthalmopathy. This receptor has the CDR3 CASSLSNPGELFF. The nucleotide sequence is given as TGTGCCAGCAGTCTAAGCAATCCCGGGGAGCTGTTTTTT.